These 4 T cell receptor beta chains were sequenced from one sample in a study of blood T cell repertoires in COVID-19. The protocol was immunoSEQ multiplex PCR, while the TCRdb copy is restricted to in-frame clones and leaves out a portion. Here the sample spans about 170,000 clones, 84% being singletons. The sample comprised peripheral blood. All receptors derive from an elderly woman with COVID-19, enrolled during active disease.

The rearrangement joins TRBV7-9 to TRBJ2-7, with a tentative D call TRBD1 (5 bases). V was pared by 9 bases and J by 2 bases, with 14 bases between. Germline V gives CDR1 SEHNR, CDR2 FQNEAQ (reference sequence). The CDR3 is made up of 13 amino acids. The CDR3 reads CASSDSNPYEQYF. CDR3 in DNA: TGTGCCAGTTCAGACAGTAACCCCTACGAGCAGTACTTC.

The CDR3 region has the DNA TGCAGTGCTAGTAGGGGGGGGCGAGCTTTCTTT. This translates into CSASRGGRAFF. This chain connects TRBV20-1 to TRBJ1-1; TRBD1 is a possible D gene (6 bases). CDR1 is DFQATT and CDR2 is SNEGSKA in the germline V gene (reference sequence). The V gene lost 3 bases and the J gene lost 10 bases, with 12 bases spanning the gap. The CDR3 extends over 11 amino acids.

The chain has TRBV10-3 and TRBJ2-7, with unresolved D. Germline CDR1 reads ENHRY; CDR2 reads SYGVKD. V was pared by 6 bases and J by 3 bases, with 12 bases between. The CDR3 has 13 amino acids. The CDR3, as DNA: TGTGCCATCAGCTTTTCGACTCTCTACGAGCAGTACTTC. Protein sequence: CAISFSTLYEQYF.

This chain connects TRBV7-9 to TRBJ2-1; possible D gene TRBD1, 6 bases. The CDR3 is 10 amino acids. The V and J ends lost 11 bases and 9 bases respectively, with 11 bases between them. CDR1 and CDR2 from the germline V gene are SEHNR and FQNEAQ (reference sequence). CDR3: CAGTGPEQFF. CDR3 in DNA: TGTGCCGGAACAGGGCCTGAGCAGTTCTTC. The entire variable domain, with the rest obtained from reference TRBV7-9 and TRBJ2-1, is as follows: DTGVSQNPRHKITKRGQNVTFRCDPISEHNRLYWYRQTLGQGPEFLTYFQNEAQLEKSRLLSDRFSAERPKGSFSTLEIQRTEQGDSAMYLCAGTGPEQFFGPGTRLTVL.